The rows below give T cell receptor beta chains drawn from one sample of a study of T cell responses to AZD1222 COVID-19 vaccine. Using immunoSEQ multiplex PCR, the repertoire was profiled, and TCRdb retains in-frame clones only, with some absent. The table has about 120,000 clones, about 81% seen once; the top ten hold 4.6%. This specimen consisted of peripheral blood, obtained on day 0 of AZD1222 vaccination. The receptor set was obtained from an adult in good health. Both conserved end residues are part of each CDR3. The D gene is left open where the match is weak. Only part of the rows carry a size: once, few, many, or a class if the clone is expanded.

>TRBD1|TRBJ1-4|-|TRBV29-1
TGCACTCCGAAGTGGGGACAGGGGGCAGGAGATGAAAAACTGTTTTTT
CTPKWGQGAGDEKLFF
>-|TRBJ2-3|-|TRBV6-6
TGTGCCAGCAGTTACTCGAAGGGCACAGATACGCAGTATTTT
CASSYSKGTDTQYF
>TRBD1|TRBJ1-2|-|TRBV7-8
TGTGCCAGCAGCTCACTTCGACAGGGGAACTATGGCTACACCTTC
CASSSLRQGNYGYTF
>TRBD2|TRBJ2-1|-|TRBV6-4
TGTGCCAGCAGTGTTGCGGGGGGGCGAGGTGAGCAGTTCTTC
CASSVAGGRGEQFF
>-|TRBJ2-5|-|TRBV19
TGTGCCAGTAGTATGGGACTTCCCCAAGAGACCCAGTACTTC
CASSMGLPQETQYF
>-|TRBJ1-1|-|TRBV6-2/TRBV6-3
TGTGCCAGCAGTCCCATCCGGAACACTGAAGCTTTCTTT
CASSPIRNTEAFF
>-|TRBJ1-3|-|TRBV5-5
TGTGCCAGCAGCTTGAGTCAGGGAAACTCTGGAAACACCATATATTTT
CASSLSQGNSGNTIYF
>-|TRBJ2-1|-|TRBV6-5
TGTGCCAGCAGTTACTCGGCCCCCCCCTATGAGCAGTTCTTC
CASSYSAPPYEQFF
>TRBD1|TRBJ2-5|-|TRBV18
TGTGCCAGCTCATCGGACAGGGGAGAGACCCAGTACTTC
CASSSDRGETQYF
>-|TRBJ1-6|few|TRBV5-5
TGTGCCAGCAGCTCTCGACAGGCCCTCTCCTATAATTCACCCCTCCACTTT
CASSSRQALSYNSPLHF
>-|TRBJ2-7|-|TRBV28
TGTGCCAGCGCAACCATTCGAGGGGGTATAGGGGGGGAGCAGTACTTC
CASATIRGGIGGEQYF
>-|TRBJ2-3|-|TRBV7-3
TGTGCCAGCAGCCCAGGCTTTAGTGCCACAGATACGCAGTATTTT
CASSPGFSATDTQYF
>-|TRBJ2-2|-|TRBV21-1
TGTGCCAGCAGCAAAATCGGCCGGGAAGACTTACGGGCGCACTCGACGAACACCGGGGAGCTGTTTTTT
CASSKIGREDLRAHSTNTGELFF
>TRBD1|TRBJ1-3|-|TRBV9
TGTGCCAGCAGCGTTACAGGGGCAGGAGGAAACACCATATATTTT
CASSVTGAGGNTIYF
>-|TRBJ2-2|-|TRBV28
TGTGCCAGCAGTCCCGGGCGCACCGGGGAGCTGTTTTTT
CASSPGRTGELFF
>-|TRBJ2-2|-|TRBV6-1
TGTGCCAGCAGAGCAGGGCCCGGGGAGCTGTTTTTT
CASRAGPGELFF
>TRBD1|TRBJ2-2|-|TRBV24-1
TGTGCCACCAGTGATCCGGACAGGGGGAGGAGCGGGGAGCTGTTTTTT
CATSDPDRGRSGELFF
>-|TRBJ2-3|-|TRBV24-1
TGTGCCACCAGTGATTTGGTGGGAACAGATACGCAGTATTTT
CATSDLVGTDTQYF
>TRBD1|TRBJ2-7|few|TRBV28
TGTGCCAGCAGTCTCCACGGGACAGGGCTGGGTTCCTACGAGCAGTACTTC
CASSLHGTGLGSYEQYF
>-|TRBJ1-1|-|TRBV27
TGTGCCAGCAGTTTAGATAAAGCAGGGGTCACTGAAGCTTTCTTT
CASSLDKAGVTEAFF
>TRBD1|TRBJ2-3|-|TRBV7-9
TGTGCCAGCAGCCCCCGGTATGATGACAGGGGCTCCACAGATACGCAGTATTTT
CASSPRYDDRGSTDTQYF
>-|TRBJ2-7|-|TRBV9
TGTGCCAGCAGCGTAGCGGGGGTAGCAGGGCCCTACGAGCAGTACTTC
CASSVAGVAGPYEQYF
>-|TRBJ2-7|-|TRBV6-2/TRBV6-3
TGTGCCAGCAGTCTGCAGGGGGGTTACTACGAGCAGTACTTC
CASSLQGGYYEQYF
>TRBD2|TRBJ2-1|-|TRBV18
TGTGCCAGCTCACCCACCCTGGTAGCGGGAGATAACAATGAGCAGTTCTTC
CASSPTLVAGDNNEQFF
>-|TRBJ1-1|-|TRBV28
TGTGCCAGCGTTTACAGGACGAACACTGAAGCTTTCTTT
CASVYRTNTEAFF
>-|TRBJ2-7|-|TRBV6-6
TGTGCCAGCAGTTACCACGGACTGACTGCCTACGAGCAGTACTTC
CASSYHGLTAYEQYF
>-|TRBJ1-6|-|TRBV9
TGTGCCAGCAGCGTAGGACTCCATAATTCACCCCTCCACTTT
CASSVGLHNSPLHF
>TRBD1|TRBJ1-2|-|TRBV6-4
TGTGCCAGCAGGCCACAGGGGTTCGTAAACTATGGCTACACCTTC
CASRPQGFVNYGYTF
>-|TRBJ2-7|-|TRBV6-6
TGTGCCAGCAGTTACCTCTACGAGCAGTACTTC
CASSYLYEQYF
>-|TRBJ2-7|few|TRBV14
TGTGCCAGCAGCCAAGAAAACCGCGAGCAGTACTTC
CASSQENREQYF
>-|TRBJ1-2|-|TRBV2
TGTGCCAGCAGGGCGGGTCTAGCTAACTATGGCTACACCTTC
CASRAGLANYGYTF
>-|TRBJ1-1|-|TRBV30
TGTGCCTGGAGTGAGGTTCAGGCTCGGAACACTGAAGCTTTCTTT
CAWSEVQARNTEAFF
>-|TRBJ1-2|few|TRBV30
TGTGCCTGGACCGGCGACGCCCCCTCAGGCTACACCTTC
CAWTGDAPSGYTF
>-|TRBJ2-5|-|TRBV7-2
TGTGCCAGCAGCTTAGCTGGGAACCAAGAGACCCAGTACTTC
CASSLAGNQETQYF
>TRBD1|TRBJ1-5|few|TRBV28
TGTGCCAGCAGCGCACAGGGGCGCGGCAATCAGCCCCAGCATTTT
CASSAQGRGNQPQHF
>-|TRBJ1-2|-|TRBV19
TGTGCCAGTACCAGTCCGTCAGGTTCGAACTATGGCTACACCTTC
CASTSPSGSNYGYTF
>-|TRBJ2-2|-|TRBV24-1
TGTGCCACCAGTGACCAAGGGGCGGACACCGGGGAGCTGTTTTTT
CATSDQGADTGELFF
>-|TRBJ1-5|-|TRBV10-2
TGCGCCAGCAGTGAGATATCGGGGGCCGTCGGCAATCAGCCCCAGCATTTT
CASSEISGAVGNQPQHF
>-|TRBJ2-7|-|TRBV11-2
TGTGCCAGCGGGCAGGGTACCTACGAGCAGTACTTC
CASGQGTYEQYF
>TRBD1|TRBJ2-7|-|TRBV19
TGTGCCAGTAGTATTCGGGACAGGGGGGCCCACGAGCAGTACTTC
CASSIRDRGAHEQYF
>-|TRBJ1-2|few|TRBV6-5
TGTGCCAGCAGCGGGAGGGAGTTGCGAGGCTACACCTTC
CASSGRELRGYTF
>-|TRBJ1-6|few|TRBV7-6
TGTGCCAGCAGCTTAAGGGGATCCTATAATTCACCCCTCCACTTT
CASSLRGSYNSPLHF
>TRBD2|TRBJ2-5|-|TRBV19
TGTGCCAGTAGGTCGGGGACTAGAGGTCAAGAGACCCAGTACTTC
CASRSGTRGQETQYF
>TRBD1|TRBJ1-2|-|TRBV4-1
TGCGCCAGCAGCCAAGATGTCGGGACAGGGGGCCATGGCTACACCTTC
CASSQDVGTGGHGYTF
>-|TRBJ2-2|-|TRBV18
TGTGCCAGCTCACCACGGGCTTCCGGGGAGCTGTTTTTT
CASSPRASGELFF
>-|TRBJ1-1|-|TRBV12-3/TRBV12-4
TGTGCCAGCAAAAACAAAGGCTTCACTGAAGCTTTCTTT
CASKNKGFTEAFF